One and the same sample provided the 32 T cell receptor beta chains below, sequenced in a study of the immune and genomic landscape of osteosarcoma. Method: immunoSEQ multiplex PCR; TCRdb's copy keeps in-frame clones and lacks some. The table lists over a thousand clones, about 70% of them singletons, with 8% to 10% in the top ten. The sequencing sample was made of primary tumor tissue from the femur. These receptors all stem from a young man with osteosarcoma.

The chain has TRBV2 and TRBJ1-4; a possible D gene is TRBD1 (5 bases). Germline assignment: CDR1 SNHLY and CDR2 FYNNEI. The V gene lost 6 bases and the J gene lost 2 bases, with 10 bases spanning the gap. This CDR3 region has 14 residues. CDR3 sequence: CASRSGLTNEKLFF. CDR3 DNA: TGTGCCAGCAGATCAGGGCTTACTAATGAAAAACTGTTTTTT.

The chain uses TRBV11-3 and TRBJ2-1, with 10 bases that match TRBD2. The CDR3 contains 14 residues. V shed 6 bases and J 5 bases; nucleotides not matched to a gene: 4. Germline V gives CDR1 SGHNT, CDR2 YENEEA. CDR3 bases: TGTGCCAGCAGTAGCGGGGGGAAGAACAATGAGCAGTTCTTC. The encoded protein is CASSSGGKNNEQFF. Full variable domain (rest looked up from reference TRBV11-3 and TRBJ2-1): EAGVVQSPRYKIIEKKQPVAFWCNPISGHNTLYWYLQNLGQGPELLIRYENEEAVDDSQLPKDRFSAERLKGVDSTLKIQPAELGDSAVYLCASSSGGKNNEQFFGPGTRLTVL.

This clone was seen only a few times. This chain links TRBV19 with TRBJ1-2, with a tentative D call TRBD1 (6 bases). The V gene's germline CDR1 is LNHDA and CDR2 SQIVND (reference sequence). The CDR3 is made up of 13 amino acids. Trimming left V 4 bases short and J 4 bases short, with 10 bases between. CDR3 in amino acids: CASSNDRLYGYTF. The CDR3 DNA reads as TGTGCCAGTAGTAACGACAGGCTCTATGGCTACACCTTC.

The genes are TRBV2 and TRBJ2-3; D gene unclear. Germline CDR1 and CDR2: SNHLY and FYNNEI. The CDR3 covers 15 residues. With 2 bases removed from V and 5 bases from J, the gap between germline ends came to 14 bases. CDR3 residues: CASSERSPVGDTQYF. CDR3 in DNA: TGTGCCAGCAGTGAAAGGAGTCCAGTTGGAGATACGCAGTATTTT.

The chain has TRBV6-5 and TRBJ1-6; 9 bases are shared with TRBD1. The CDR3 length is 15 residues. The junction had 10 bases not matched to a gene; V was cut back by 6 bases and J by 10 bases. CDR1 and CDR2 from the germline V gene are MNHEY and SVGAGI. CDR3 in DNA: TGTGCCAGCAGCCGAGAAGGGACAGGGTCCTCACCCCTCCACTTT. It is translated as CASSREGTGSSPLHF.

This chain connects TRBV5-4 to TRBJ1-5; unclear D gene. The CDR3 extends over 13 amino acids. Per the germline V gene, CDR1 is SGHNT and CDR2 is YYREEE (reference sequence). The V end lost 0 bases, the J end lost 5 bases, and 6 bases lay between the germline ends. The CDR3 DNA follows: TGTGCCAGCAGCTTGGGACTTGATCAGCCCCAGCATTTT. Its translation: CASSLGLDQPQHF.

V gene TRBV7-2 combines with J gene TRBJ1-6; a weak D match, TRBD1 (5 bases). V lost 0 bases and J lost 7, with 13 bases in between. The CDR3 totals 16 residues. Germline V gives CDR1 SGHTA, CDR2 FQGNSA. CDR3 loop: CASSLAFRDWNSPLHF. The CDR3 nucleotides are TGTGCCAGCAGCTTAGCGTTCCGGGACTGGAATTCACCCCTCCACTTT.

The chain's CDR3 is CASSGGTGVGGELFF. The CDR3 bases are TGTGCCAGCAGTGGAGGGACAGGGGTCGGCGGGGAGCTGTTTTTT. This chain uses TRBV2 with TRBJ2-2; 10 nucleotides line up with TRBD1. V was clipped by 4 bases and J by 7 bases; unmatched bases: 6. The CDR3 runs 15 residues. The germline V gene has CDR1 SNHLY and CDR2 FYNNEI.

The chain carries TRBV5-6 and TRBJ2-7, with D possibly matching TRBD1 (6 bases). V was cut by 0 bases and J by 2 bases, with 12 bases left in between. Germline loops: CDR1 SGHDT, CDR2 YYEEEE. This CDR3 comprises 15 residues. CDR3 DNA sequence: TGTGCCAGCAGCTTGGAACAGGGTGCCACCTACGAGCAGTACTTC. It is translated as CASSLEQGATYEQYF.

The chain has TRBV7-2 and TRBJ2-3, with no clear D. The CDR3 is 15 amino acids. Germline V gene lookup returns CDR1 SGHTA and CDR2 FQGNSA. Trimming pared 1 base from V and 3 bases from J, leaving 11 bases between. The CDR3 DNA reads TGTGCCAGCAGCTTAGTTCGGAGTACTACAGATACGCAGTATTTT. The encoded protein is CASSLVRSTTDTQYF.

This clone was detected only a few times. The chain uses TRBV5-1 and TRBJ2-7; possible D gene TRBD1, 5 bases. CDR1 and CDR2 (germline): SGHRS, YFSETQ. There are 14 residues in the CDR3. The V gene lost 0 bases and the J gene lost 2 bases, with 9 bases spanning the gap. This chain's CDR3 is CASSLEGDTYEQYF. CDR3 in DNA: TGCGCCAGCAGCTTGGAAGGGGATACCTACGAGCAGTACTTC.

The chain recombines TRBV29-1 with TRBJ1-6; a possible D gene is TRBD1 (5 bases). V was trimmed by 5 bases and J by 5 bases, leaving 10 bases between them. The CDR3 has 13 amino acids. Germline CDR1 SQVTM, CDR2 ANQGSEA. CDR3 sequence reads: CSVCWGDNSPLHF. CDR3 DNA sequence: TGCAGCGTTTGCTGGGGCGATAATTCACCCCTCCACTTT.

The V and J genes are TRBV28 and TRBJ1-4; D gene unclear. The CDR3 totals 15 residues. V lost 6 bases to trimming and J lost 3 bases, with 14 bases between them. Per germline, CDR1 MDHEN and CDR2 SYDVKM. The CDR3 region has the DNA TGTGCCAGCAGCAGGTTGGGCAGGTCTAATGAAAAACTGTTTTTT. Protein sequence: CASSRLGRSNEKLFF. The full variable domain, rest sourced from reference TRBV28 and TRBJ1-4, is DVKVTQSSRYLVKRTGEKVFLECVQDMDHENMFWYRQDPGLGLRLIYFSYDVKMKEKGDIPEGYSVSREKKERFSLILESASTNQTSMYLCASSRLGRSNEKLFFGSGTQLSVL.

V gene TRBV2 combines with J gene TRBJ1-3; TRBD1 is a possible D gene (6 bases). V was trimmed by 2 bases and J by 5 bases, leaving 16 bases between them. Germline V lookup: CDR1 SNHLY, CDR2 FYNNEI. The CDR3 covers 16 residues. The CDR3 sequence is CASSESGNRARNTIYF. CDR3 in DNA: TGTGCCAGCAGTGAATCCGGGAACAGGGCTAGAAACACCATATATTTT.

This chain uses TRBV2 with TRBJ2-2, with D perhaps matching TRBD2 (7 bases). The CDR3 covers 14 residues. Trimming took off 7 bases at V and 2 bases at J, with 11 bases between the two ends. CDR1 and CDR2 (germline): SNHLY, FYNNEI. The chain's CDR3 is CASTGGTNTGELFF. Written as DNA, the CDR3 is TGTGCCAGCACGGGGGGCACAAACACCGGGGAGCTGTTTTTT. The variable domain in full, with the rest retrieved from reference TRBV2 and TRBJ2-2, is EPEVTQTPSHQVTQMGQEVILRCVPISNHLYFYWYRQILGQKVEFLVSFYNNEISEKSEIFDDQFSVERPDGSNFTLKIRSTKLEDSAMYFCASTGGTNTGELFFGEGSRLTVL.

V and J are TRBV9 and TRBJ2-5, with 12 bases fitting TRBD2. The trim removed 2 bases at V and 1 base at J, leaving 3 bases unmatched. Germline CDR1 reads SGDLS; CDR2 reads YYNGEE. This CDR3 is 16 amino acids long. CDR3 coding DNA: TGTGCCAGCAGCGTGGCTAGCGGGGGGGCCCAAGAGACCCAGTACTTC. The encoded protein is CASSVASGGAQETQYF. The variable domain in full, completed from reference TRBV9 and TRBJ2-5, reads DSGVTQTPKHLITATGQRVTLRCSPRSGDLSVYWYQQSLDQGLQFLIQYYNGEERAKGNILERFSAQQFPDLHSELNLSSLELGDSALYFCASSVASGGAQETQYFGPGTRLLVL.

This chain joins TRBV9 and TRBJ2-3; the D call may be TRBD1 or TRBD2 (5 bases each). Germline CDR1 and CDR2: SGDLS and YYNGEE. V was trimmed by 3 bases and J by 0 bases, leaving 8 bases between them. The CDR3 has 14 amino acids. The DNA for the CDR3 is TGTGCCAGCAGCGGGGACGGAAGCACAGATACGCAGTATTTT. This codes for CASSGDGSTDTQYF.

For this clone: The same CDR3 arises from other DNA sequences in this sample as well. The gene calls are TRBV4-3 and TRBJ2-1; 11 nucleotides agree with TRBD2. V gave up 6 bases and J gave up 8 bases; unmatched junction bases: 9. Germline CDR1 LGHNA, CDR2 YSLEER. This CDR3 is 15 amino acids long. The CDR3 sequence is CASRRIAGGLDEQFF. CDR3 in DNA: TGCGCCAGCAGACGTATAGCGGGGGGGCTCGATGAGCAGTTCTTC.

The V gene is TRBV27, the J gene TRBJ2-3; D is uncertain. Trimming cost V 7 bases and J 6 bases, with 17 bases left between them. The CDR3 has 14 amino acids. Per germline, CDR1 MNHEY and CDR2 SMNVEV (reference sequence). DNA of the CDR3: TGTGCCAGCAACCGGCTACCCCTCGCCGATACGCAGTATTTT. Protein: CASNRLPLADTQYF.

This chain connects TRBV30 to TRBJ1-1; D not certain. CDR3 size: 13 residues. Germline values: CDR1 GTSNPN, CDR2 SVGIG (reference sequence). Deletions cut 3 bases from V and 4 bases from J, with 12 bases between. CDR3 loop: CAWSLSRFTEAFF. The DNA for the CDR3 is TGTGCCTGGAGCCTTTCGAGGTTCACTGAAGCTTTCTTT.

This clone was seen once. CDR3 sequence reads: CASSLISGLRETQYF. DNA of the CDR3: TGTGCCAGCAGTTTAATATCGGGGTTGAGGGAGACCCAGTACTTC. The V gene is TRBV28, the J gene TRBJ2-5; D might be TRBD2 (5 bases). This CDR3 contains 15 residues. Germline V gives CDR1 MDHEN, CDR2 SYDVKM. The ends were cut back, 2 bases at V and 5 bases at J, with 15 bases in the middle.

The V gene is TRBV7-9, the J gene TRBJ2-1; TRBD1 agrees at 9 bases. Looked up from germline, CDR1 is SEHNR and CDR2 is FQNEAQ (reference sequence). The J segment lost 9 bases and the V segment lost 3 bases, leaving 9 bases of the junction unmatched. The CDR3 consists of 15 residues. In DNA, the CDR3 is TGTGCCAGCAGCTTGGACAGGGGTTTGGGTGGTGAGCAGTTCTTC. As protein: CASSLDRGLGGEQFF.

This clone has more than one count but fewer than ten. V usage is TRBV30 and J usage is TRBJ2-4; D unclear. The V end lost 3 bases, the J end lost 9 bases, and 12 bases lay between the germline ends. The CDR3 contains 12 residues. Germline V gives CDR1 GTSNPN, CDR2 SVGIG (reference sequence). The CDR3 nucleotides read TGTGCCTGGAGAAGTGGGCCAGGCATTCAGTACTTC. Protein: CAWRSGPGIQYF.

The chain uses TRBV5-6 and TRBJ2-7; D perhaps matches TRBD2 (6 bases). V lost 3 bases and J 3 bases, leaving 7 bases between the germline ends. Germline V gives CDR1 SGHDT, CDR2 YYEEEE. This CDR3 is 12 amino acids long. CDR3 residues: CASSWGDYEQYV. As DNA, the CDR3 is TGTGCCAGCAGCTGGGGGGACTACGAGCAGTACGTC.

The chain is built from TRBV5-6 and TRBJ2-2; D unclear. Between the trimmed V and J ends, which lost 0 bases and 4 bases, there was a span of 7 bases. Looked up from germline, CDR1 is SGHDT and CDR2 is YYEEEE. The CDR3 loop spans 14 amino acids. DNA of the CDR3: TGTGCCAGCAGCTTGGCGCCGACCACCGGGGAGCTGTTTTTT. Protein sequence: CASSLAPTTGELFF.

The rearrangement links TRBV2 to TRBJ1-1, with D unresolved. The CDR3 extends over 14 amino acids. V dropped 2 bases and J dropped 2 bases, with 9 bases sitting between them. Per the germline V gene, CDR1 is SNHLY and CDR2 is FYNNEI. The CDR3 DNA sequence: TGTGCCAGCAGTGAAAGACGGAGCAACACTGAAGCTTTCTTT. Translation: CASSERRSNTEAFF. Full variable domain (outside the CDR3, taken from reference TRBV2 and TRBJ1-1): EPEVTQTPSHQVTQMGQEVILRCVPISNHLYFYWYRQILGQKVEFLVSFYNNEISEKSEIFDDQFSVERPDGSNFTLKIRSTKLEDSAMYFCASSERRSNTEAFFGQGTRLTVV.

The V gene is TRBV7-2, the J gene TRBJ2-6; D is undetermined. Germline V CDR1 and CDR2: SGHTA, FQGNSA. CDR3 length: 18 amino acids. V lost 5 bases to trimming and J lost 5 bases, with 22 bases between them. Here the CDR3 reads CASSPGPISQSRANVLTF. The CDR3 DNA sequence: TGTGCCAGCAGCCCCGGACCAATCTCACAAAGTCGGGCCAACGTCCTGACTTTC.

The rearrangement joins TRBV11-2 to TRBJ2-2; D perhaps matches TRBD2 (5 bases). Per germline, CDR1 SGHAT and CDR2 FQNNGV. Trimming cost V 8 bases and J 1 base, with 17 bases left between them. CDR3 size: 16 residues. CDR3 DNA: TGTGCCAGCCCGAACCTCCGGGAACAGAACACCGGGGAGCTGTTTTTT. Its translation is CASPNLREQNTGELFF.

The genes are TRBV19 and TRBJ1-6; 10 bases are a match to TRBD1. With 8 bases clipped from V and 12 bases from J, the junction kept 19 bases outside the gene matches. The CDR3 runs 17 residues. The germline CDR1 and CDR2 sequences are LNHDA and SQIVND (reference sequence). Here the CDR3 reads CASRREPGTGVGEPLHF. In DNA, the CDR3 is TGTGCCAGTCGAAGGGAACCCGGGACAGGGGTCGGAGAACCCCTCCACTTT.

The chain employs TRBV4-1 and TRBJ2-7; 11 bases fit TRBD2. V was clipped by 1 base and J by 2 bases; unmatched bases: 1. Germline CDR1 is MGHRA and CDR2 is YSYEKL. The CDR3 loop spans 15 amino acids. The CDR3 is CASSQGTSGPYEQYF. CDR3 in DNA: TGCGCCAGCAGCCAAGGGACTAGCGGGCCCTACGAGCAGTACTTC.

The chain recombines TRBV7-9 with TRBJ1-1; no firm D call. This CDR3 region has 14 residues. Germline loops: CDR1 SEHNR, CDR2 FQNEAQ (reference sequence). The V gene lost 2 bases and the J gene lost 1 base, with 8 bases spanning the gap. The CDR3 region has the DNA TGTGCCAGCAGCTTATTAACCCCGAACACTGAAGCTTTCTTT. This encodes CASSLLTPNTEAFF.

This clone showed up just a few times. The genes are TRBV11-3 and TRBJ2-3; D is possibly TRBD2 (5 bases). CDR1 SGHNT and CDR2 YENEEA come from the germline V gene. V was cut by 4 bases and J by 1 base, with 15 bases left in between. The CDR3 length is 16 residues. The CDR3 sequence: CASSSPSYGGTDTQYF. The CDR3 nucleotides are TGTGCCAGCAGCTCGCCGTCCTACGGGGGCACAGATACGCAGTATTTT. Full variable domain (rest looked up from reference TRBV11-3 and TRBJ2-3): EAGVVQSPRYKIIEKKQPVAFWCNPISGHNTLYWYLQNLGQGPELLIRYENEEAVDDSQLPKDRFSAERLKGVDSTLKIQPAELGDSAVYLCASSSPSYGGTDTQYFGPGTRLTVL.